Listed below are T cell receptor beta chains from one sample, sequenced in a study of blood T cells in healthy people across ages. MiXCR, run by TCRdb on the 5' RACE reads, gives a single entry per CDR3 protein. The table shows under 1,000,000 distinct CDR3 sequences, with roughly 35% occurring only once. Material: blood. Receptors were obtained from a young man in good health. CDR3s include the opening cysteine and the closing phenylalanine or tryptophan. A D gene is named only where the DNA matches it firmly. The listing skips clone size in some rows; elsewhere it reads once, few, many or a size class.

J | size | V | D | DNA | CDR3
TRBJ2-7 | NA | TRBV29-1 | NA | TGCAGCGTTGCGGCAAGATCCTATGAGCAGTACTTC | CSVAARSYEQYF
TRBJ2-3 | NA | TRBV27 | NA | TGTGCCAGCACGTTTCAGGGAAGCACAGATACGCAGTATTTT | CASTFQGSTDTQYF
TRBJ1-1 | NA | TRBV28 | TRBD1 | TGTGCCAGCAGCTCAGGGGGACAGTTGAACACTGAAGCTTTCTTT | CASSSGGQLNTEAFF
TRBJ2-2 | NA | TRBV7-9 | NA | TGTGCCAGCAGCTTAGCCTGGGGGAACACCGGGGAGCTGTTTTTT | CASSLAWGNTGELFF
TRBJ2-3 | NA | TRBV9 | NA | TGTGCCAGCAGCGTAAGTGGGCCGGGGGACACAGATACGCAGTATTTT | CASSVSGPGDTDTQYF
TRBJ2-1 | NA | TRBV12-3/TRBV12-4 | NA | TGTGCCAGCAGTTTATTGCCAGAAGAGACCCAGTTCTTC | CASSLLPEETQFF
TRBJ2-1 | many | TRBV10-3 | NA | TGTGCCATCAGTGACCCGGATCTTCCCTCAAGTGAGCAGTTCTTC | CAISDPDLPSSEQFF
TRBJ2-6 | NA | TRBV6-2/TRBV6-3 | NA | TGTGCCATCGGAAGGGGGGGGACCCCTGGGGCCAACGTCCTGACTTTC | CAIGRGGTPGANVLTF
TRBJ2-5 | few | TRBV7-9 | NA | TGTGCCAGCAGCCGGGACGGTCCGGAGACCCAGTACTTC | CASSRDGPETQYF
TRBJ1-5 | few | TRBV12-3/TRBV12-4 | TRBD1 | TGTGCCAGCAGTTTAAGGGACAGGGATCAGCCCCAGCATTTT | CASSLRDRDQPQHF
TRBJ2-7 | few | TRBV7-2 | NA | TGTGCCAGCAGCTTAACAGCGATCTCCTACAATGAGCAGTACTTC | CASSLTAISYNEQYF
TRBJ2-1 | few | TRBV5-1 | NA | TGCGCCAGCAGCGTGGATGGAGATGAGCAGTTCTTC | CASSVDGDEQFF
TRBJ2-1 | NA | TRBV5-6 | TRBD1 | TGTGCCAGCAGCTTATTTTTTAGGGGGCCCGCAGGTGAGCAGTTCTTC | CASSLFFRGPAGEQFF
TRBJ2-5 | NA | TRBV7-3 | TRBD2 | TGTGCCAGCAGCTTAGAGGGCGATAGCGGGGAGACCCAGTACTTC | CASSLEGDSGETQYF
TRBJ2-3 | NA | TRBV7-9 | TRBD1 | TGTGCCAGCAGCTTAGGACAGGGGGTAGCAGATACGCAGTATTTT | CASSLGQGVADTQYF
TRBJ2-1 | NA | TRBV20-1 | NA | TGCAGTGCTAGACGGGTGACTGAGCAGTTCTTC | CSARRVTEQFF
TRBJ2-7 | NA | TRBV7-9 | NA | TGTGCCAGCAGCCACAGGACCTCCTACAATGAGCAGTACTTC | CASSHRTSYNEQYF
TRBJ2-1 | NA | TRBV14 | TRBD2 | TGTGCCAGCAGCCAGACTAGCGGGGGAAGGAATGAGCAGTTCTTC | CASSQTSGGRNEQFF
TRBJ1-2 | once | TRBV6-5 | NA | TGTGCCAGCCGGGACACCAATAACTATGGCTACACCTTC | CASRDTNNYGYTF
TRBJ2-5 | NA | TRBV12-3/TRBV12-4 | TRBD2 | TGTGCCAGCAGCCCCTGGGGTGGCGGGGGTTTGAAGCAAGAGACCCAGTACTTC | CASSPWGGGGLKQETQYF
TRBJ2-1 | few | TRBV24-1 | NA | TGTGCCACCGGACCCGCAAGTGAGCAGTTCTTC | CATGPASEQFF
TRBJ1-4 | NA | TRBV7-2 | NA | TGTGCCAGCAGCTTAAGCGGGGGCTTGCAGACCACTAATGAAAAACTGTTTTTT | CASSLSGGLQTTNEKLFF
TRBJ1-1 | NA | TRBV5-6 | NA | TGTGCCAGCAGCTTGGTTCTGGGGCAAGATAAAACGAACACTGAAGCTTTCTTT | CASSLVLGQDKTNTEAFF
TRBJ2-7 | few | TRBV20-1 | NA | TGCAGTGCTAGACCCAGGCAACCCTCCTACGAGCAGTACTTC | CSARPRQPSYEQYF
TRBJ2-3 | few | TRBV2 | TRBD2 | TGTGCCAGCAGTAGGGAGGGGACAGATACGCAGTATTTT | CASSREGTDTQYF
TRBJ2-5 | few | TRBV12-3/TRBV12-4 | TRBD1 | TGTGCCAGCAGTTTAGACCCAGGGACAGTGCTGGAGTACTTC | CASSLDPGTVLEYF
TRBJ2-5 | NA | TRBV4-3 | TRBD2 | TGCGTCAGCAGCCAAGAACCTCCTGAGCGGGGGACAAATGAGCAGTACTTC | CVSSQEPPERGTNEQYF
TRBJ2-1 | few | TRBV11-2 | NA | TGTGCCAGCAGCATAGGAGGGCGAGTCAATGAGCAGTTCTTC | CASSIGGRVNEQFF
TRBJ1-4 | NA | TRBV4-3 | NA | TGCGCCAGCAGCCCAAGAACGTTTGATCGGGAAAAACTGTTTTTT | CASSPRTFDREKLFF
TRBJ2-7 | NA | TRBV20-1 | TRBD1 | TGCAGTGCTAGTAACAGGGGGTACGAGCAGTACTTC | CSASNRGYEQYF
TRBJ2-7 | NA | TRBV19 | NA | TGTGCCGGCGGGGCCAATTACGAGCAGTACTTC | CAGGANYEQYF
TRBJ2-4 | NA | TRBV29-1 | NA | TGCAGCGTTGAGGTTCCGGCGAGGGTCAAAAACATTCAGTACTTC | CSVEVPARVKNIQYF
TRBJ1-5 | NA | TRBV3-1 | NA | TGTGCCAGCAGCCACCAACCCAATCAGCCCCAGCATTTT | CASSHQPNQPQHF
TRBJ1-2 | NA | TRBV11-2 | NA | TGTGCCAGCAGCTTAGAAAGGCGGCTTAACTATGGCTACACCTTC | CASSLERRLNYGYTF
TRBJ2-7 | NA | TRBV7-2 | TRBD2 | TGTGCCAGCAGCCATCGGACTAGCGAGGGAACAAGCTCCTACAATGAGCAGTACTTC | CASSHRTSEGTSSYNEQYF
TRBJ1-1 | NA | TRBV20-1 | NA | TGCAGTGCTAGGTCCGGGGCAGCGAACACTGAAGCTTTCTTT | CSARSGAANTEAFF
TRBJ2-3 | NA | TRBV7-9 | NA | TGTGCCAGCAGCTTAGTTAGGCAGAGCACAGATACGCAGTATTTT | CASSLVRQSTDTQYF
TRBJ2-3 | NA | TRBV20-1 | NA | TGCAGTGCTGACTTGGACACAGATACGCAGTATTTT | CSADLDTDTQYF
TRBJ2-3 | many | TRBV15 | NA | TGTGCCACCAGCAGAAGCACAGATACGCAGTATTTT | CATSRSTDTQYF
TRBJ1-2 | few | TRBV27 | NA | TGTGCCAGCAGCGATTATCTACGGGGGGCGGGTGGCTACACCTTC | CASSDYLRGAGGYTF
TRBJ2-1 | NA | TRBV12-5 | TRBD2 | TGTGCTAGTGGTCCCCAAGCGGGGGGCTATAAAAATGAGCAGTTCTTC | CASGPQAGGYKNEQFF
TRBJ2-6 | few | TRBV6-6 | NA | TGTGCCAGCAGTTCCCAAAACAACCTTTTCTCTGGGGCCAACGTCCTGACTTTC | CASSSQNNLFSGANVLTF